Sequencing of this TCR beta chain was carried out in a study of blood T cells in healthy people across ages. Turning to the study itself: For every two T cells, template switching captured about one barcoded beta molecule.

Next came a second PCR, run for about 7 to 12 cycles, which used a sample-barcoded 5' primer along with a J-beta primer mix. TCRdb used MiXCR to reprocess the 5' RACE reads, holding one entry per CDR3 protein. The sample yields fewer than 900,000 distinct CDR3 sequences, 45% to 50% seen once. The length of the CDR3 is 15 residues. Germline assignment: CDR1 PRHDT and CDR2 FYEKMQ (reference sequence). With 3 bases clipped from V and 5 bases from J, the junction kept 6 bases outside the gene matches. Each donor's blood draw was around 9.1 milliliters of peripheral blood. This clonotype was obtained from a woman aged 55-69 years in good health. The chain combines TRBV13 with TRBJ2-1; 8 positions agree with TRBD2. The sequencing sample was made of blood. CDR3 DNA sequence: TGTGCCAGCAGCTTTGGACTAGCTCTCGACAATGAGCAGTTCTTC. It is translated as CASSFGLALDNEQFF.